This section outlines one T cell receptor beta chain sequence together with its context. The sample comes from a study of blood T cell repertoires in COVID-19. Study overall: The origin of the acute and convalescent COVID-19 samples was the United States, Italy and Spain. PBMCs, B-cell-depleted T cells, or T cells provided the cDNA or gDNA that made up the material.

CDR3 length equals 12 residues. Trimming took 1 base from V and 4 from J, leaving 4 bases between them. CDR1 SGHRS and CDR2 YFSETQ come from the germline V gene. Here immunoSEQ multiplex PCR was the method, and the copy in TCRdb shows in-frame clones only, minus some. The sample shows about 130,000 clones, approximately 82% of them seen only once. Sequencing was carried out using peripheral blood. The J gene is TRBJ2-3, the V gene TRBV5-1; D gene unclear. This receptor was identified in a woman aged 50 to 65 with acute or convalescent COVID-19. The CDR3, as DNA: TGCGCCAGCAGCTTGTTCTCAGATACGCAGTATTTT. Translated: CASSLFSDTQYF.